Following are 30 T cell receptor beta chains from one sample sequenced in a study of T cell clonality in common variable immunodeficiency. TCRdb's table, derived via immunoSEQ multiplex PCR, lists solely in-frame clones and lacks some. Altogether tens of thousands of clones were found in the sample, and no singletons occur. Sequenced: peripheral blood mononuclear cells. The receptors shown here come from a person aged 18-69 years in good health.

In this sample, this clone turned up many times. The CDR3 loop is CASSGTSGGADTQYF. The CDR3 bases that were read are TGTGCCAGCAGTGGGACTAGCGGGGGGGCCGATACG. V and J are TRBV6-1 and TRBJ2-3, with 15 positions matching TRBD2. The read is 3 residues too short to cover the CDR3 end, so that end is filled in from the germline J gene. The CDR3 consists of 15 residues. CDR1 is MNHNS, CDR2 SASEGT, per germline. J gave up 6 bases and V 4 bases, and 2 bases lay outside the gene matches.

This clone was seen repeatedly, ten times or more. The read stops 3 residues short of the end of the CDR3; the missing end is completed from the germline J gene. The rearrangement links TRBV2 to TRBJ2-5, with unresolved D. Germline CDR1 is SNHLY and CDR2 is FYNNEI. CDR3 length: 11 residues. V was cut by 8 bases and J by 1 base, with 5 bases left in between. The CDR3 DNA, read in part, is TGTGCCAGCTCCTTCCAAGAGACC. It yields the protein CASSFQET. In full, the CDR3 reads CASSFQETQYF.

This clone was seen at least ten times. The CDR3 end is not reached by the read, which stops 3 residues before it; the germline J gene fills it in. The V gene is TRBV7-2, the J gene TRBJ2-2, with D possibly TRBD1 on 6 matching bases. V was pared by 0 bases and J by 4 bases, with 15 bases between. Per the germline V gene, CDR1 is SGHTA and CDR2 is FQGNSA. The CDR3 runs 17 residues. The part of the CDR3 DNA that was read is TGTGCCAGCAGCTTAGCATTGGGCACAGGGTTCACCGGGGAG. It is translated as CASSLALGTGFTGE. The CDR3 in its entirety is CASSLALGTGFTGELFF.

This clone came up many times. The read finishes 3 residues shy of the CDR3 end, and the germline J gene is used to complete it. The chain uses TRBV6-1 and TRBJ2-4, with D possibly being TRBD1 or TRBD2 (5 bases each). Trimming left V 4 bases short and J 1 base short, with 14 bases between. The germline V gene has CDR1 MNHNS and CDR2 SASEGT. The CDR3 extends over 16 amino acids. The CDR3 is CASSAQGVAAKNIQYF. The CDR3 DNA, read in part, is TGTGCCAGCAGTGCGCAGGGAGTTGCGGCCAAAAACATT.

This clone was seen repeatedly, ten times or more. The read ends 3 residues shy of where the CDR3 ends; the end is completed using the germline J gene. This chain joins TRBV6-1 and TRBJ1-2; the match to TRBD1 covers 8 bases. Germline trimming cut 2 bases from V and 4 bases from J; bases unmatched to any gene: 6. The CDR3 runs to 15 residues. Germline V lookup: CDR1 MNHNS, CDR2 SASEGT. The sequenced part of the CDR3 DNA is TGTGCCAGCAGTGAAATGGGACAGGTCACCTATGGC. Protein: CASSEMGQVTYG. The entire CDR3 protein is CASSEMGQVTYGYTF.

This clone has ten or more counts. The read comes to an end 3 residues before the CDR3 does, leaving the germline J gene to fill in the end. The chain has TRBV6-9 and TRBJ2-1, with D perhaps TRBD1 (6 bases). This CDR3 has 15 residues. Per germline, CDR1 MNHGY and CDR2 SVAAGI. Trimming left V 5 bases short and J 0 bases short, with 11 bases between. CDR3 in amino acids: CASSPDRCSYNEQFF. The CDR3 bases that were read are TGTGCCAGCAGTCCCGACAGGTGCTCCTACAATGAG.

The table lists this clone with many counts. Sequencing ends 3 residues short of the CDR3 end; the germline J gene provides the rest. The V gene is TRBV30, the J gene TRBJ1-1, with 9 bases matching TRBD1. Germline CDR1 GTSNPN, CDR2 SVGIG (reference sequence). This CDR3 comprises 17 residues. V was clipped by 3 bases and J by 0 bases; unmatched bases: 11. CDR3 region: CAWSESGTGILNTEAFF. The sequenced part of the CDR3 DNA is TGTGCCTGGAGCGAATCCGGGACAGGGATCCTGAACACTGAA.

This clone was seen repeatedly, ten times or more. The part of the CDR3 DNA that was read is TGCAGCGTTGGCGGGGGGGGATACGAG. It is translated as CSVGGGGYE. The entire CDR3 sequence reads CSVGGGGYEQYF. J is TRBJ2-7 and V is TRBV29-1; TRBD2 matches 9 bases. From the germline J gene comes the end of the CDR3, since the read stops 3 residues before it. CDR1 and CDR2 (germline): SQVTM, ANQGSEA. With 4 bases clipped from V and 4 bases from J, the junction kept 2 bases outside the gene matches. CDR3 length: 12 residues.

In this sample, this clone turned up many times. The read ends 3 residues early relative to the CDR3; the germline J gene fills the gap. J is TRBJ2-7 and V is TRBV2; perhaps TRBD2 as D (6 bases). This CDR3 has 13 residues. CDR1 is SNHLY and CDR2 is FYNNEI in the germline V gene. Trimming pared 8 bases from V and 2 bases from J, leaving 13 bases between. CDR3 amino acids: CASQGLPTYEQYF. The sequenced CDR3 bases are TGTGCCAGCCAGGGACTCCCCACCTACGAG. Supplemented by reference TRBV2 and TRBJ2-7, the full variable domain reads EPEVTQTPSHQVTQMGQEVILRCVPISNHLYFYWYRQILGQKVEFLVSFYNNEISEKSEIFDDQFSVERPDGSNFTLKIRSTKLEDSAMYFCASQGLPTYEQYFGPGTRLTVT.

There are many counts of this clone. The CDR3 extends 3 residues past the end of the read, so its final part is completed from the germline J gene. This chain links TRBV7-9 with TRBJ1-1; 7 bases line up with TRBD1. V gave up 5 bases and J gave up 6 bases; unmatched junction bases: 3. CDR1 SEHNR and CDR2 FQNEAQ come from the germline V gene (reference sequence). This CDR3 spans 12 amino acids. The CDR3 here is CASSVQGAEAFF. CDR3 bases read: TGTGCCAGCAGCGTGCAGGGGGCTGAA. The full variable domain, with the rest looked up from reference TRBV7-9 and TRBJ1-1, is DTGVSQNPRHKITKRGQNVTFRCDPISEHNRLYWYRQTLGQGPEFLTYFQNEAQLEKSRLLSDRFSAERPKGSFSTLEIQRTEQGDSAMYLCASSVQGAEAFFGQGTRLTVV.

This clone was recorded many times. The read is 3 residues too short to cover the CDR3 end, so that end is filled in from the germline J gene. The J gene is TRBJ2-7, the V gene TRBV9; 10 bases match TRBD2. There are 15 residues in the CDR3. The V gene end was trimmed by 5 bases and the J gene end by 2 bases; junction bases not matched to a gene: 7. In germline, CDR1 is SGDLS, CDR2 YYNGEE. CDR3 DNA, as far as it was read: TGTGCCAGCAGTCCGACCGGGACTAGCGCCTACGAG. Translating gives CASSPTGTSAYE. The entire CDR3 protein is CASSPTGTSAYEQYF.

This clone was found many times. The read stops 3 residues short of the end of the CDR3; the missing end is completed from the germline J gene. V and J are TRBV30 and TRBJ2-7; D might be TRBD1 (5 bases). Germline CDR1 GTSNPN, CDR2 SVGIG (reference sequence). V lost 0 bases, J lost 5 bases, and 11 bases lay in between. The CDR3 covers 13 residues. The CDR3: CAWSVRGAHEQYF. CDR3 bases read: TGTGCCTGGAGTGTAAGGGGTGCCCACGAG.

This clone was detected ten times or more. The CDR3 end lies 3 residues beyond the end of the read and is filled in from the germline J gene. The rearrangement uses TRBV18 and TRBJ1-1, with 8 bases matching TRBD1. This CDR3 has 14 amino acids. Germline CDR1 KGHSH, CDR2 LQKENI. J gave up 1 base and V 4 bases, and 2 bases lay outside the gene matches. The part of the CDR3 DNA that was read is TGTGCCAGCTCACTGGGGACAGGGAACACTGAA. This translates into CASSLGTGNTE. The whole CDR3 sequence is CASSLGTGNTEAFF.

This clone has just a few counts. The read halts 3 residues ahead of the CDR3 end, with the missing end drawn from the germline J gene. The gene calls are TRBV6-1 and TRBJ2-4; D is ambiguous. The CDR3 contains 12 residues. Germline assignment: CDR1 MNHNS and CDR2 SASEGT. The CDR3 bases that were read are TGTGCCAGCAGTGGGTGGAACTATGGT. Residues: CASSGWNYG. The entire CDR3 is CASSGWNYGQYF.

This clone was picked up many times. The read terminates 3 residues ahead of where the CDR3 ends, so the germline J gene completes it. V gene TRBV12-5 combines with J gene TRBJ2-1; weak D call: TRBD1 (5 bases). The CDR3 runs 15 residues. Germline V lookup: CDR1 LGHNT, CDR2 FRNRAP. Between the trimmed V and J ends, which lost 7 bases and 5 bases, there was a span of 18 bases. Partial CDR3 DNA: TGTGCTAGTGACTTAGGACATCCTGGTAACAATGAG. Translation gives CASDLGHPGNNE. The entire CDR3 reads CASDLGHPGNNEQFF.

This clone showed up many times. The CDR3 end falls 3 residues outside the read, so it is completed with the germline J gene. The V call is TRBV9, the J call TRBJ1-2; 8 bases are a match to TRBD1. Trimming took 4 bases from V and 5 from J; bases not matched to a gene: 10. The V gene's germline CDR1 is SGDLS and CDR2 YYNGEE. The CDR3 runs 15 residues. CDR3 in amino acids: CASSPQGGHLYGYTF. The part of the CDR3 DNA that was read is TGTGCCAGCAGCCCACAGGGGGGACATCTATATGGC.

This clone was observed many times. The DNA ends 3 residues before the CDR3 does, and the rest of the CDR3 is filled in from the germline J gene. The V gene is TRBV20-1, the J gene TRBJ2-1; 11 positions match TRBD2. Germline CDR1 DFQATT, CDR2 SNEGSKA (reference sequence). V shed 3 bases, J shed 6 bases, and the junction held 13 bases outside the gene matches. This CDR3 is 17 amino acids long. Partial CDR3 DNA: TGCAGTGCTAGGGGTCTAGGCAGTAGCGGGAGGGGCAATGAG. It specifies CSARGLGSSGRGNE. The whole CDR3 reads CSARGLGSSGRGNEQFF.

This clone was observed at least ten times. The DNA ends 3 residues before the CDR3 does, and the rest of the CDR3 is filled in from the germline J gene. V gene TRBV20-1 combines with J gene TRBJ1-5, with 7 positions matching TRBD1. The CDR3 is 15 residues long. The junction had 8 bases not matched to a gene; V was cut back by 2 bases and J by 4 bases. Germline V lookup: CDR1 DFQATT, CDR2 SNEGSKA (reference sequence). Partial CDR3 DNA: TGCAGTGCTAGACAGACAGGGTTGAGAAATCAGCCC. Its protein is CSARQTGLRNQP. From start to end, the CDR3 is CSARQTGLRNQPQHF.

This clone has a count of ten or more. The sequenced part of the CDR3 DNA is TGCAGTGCTAGACTCCCGGGACAGTATAATTCACCC. Protein sequence: CSARLPGQYNSP. In full, the CDR3 is CSARLPGQYNSPLHF. This chain connects TRBV20-1 to TRBJ1-6; 7 nucleotides match TRBD1. Read data end 3 residues before the CDR3 end; the end is taken from the germline J gene. Germline V gene sequence: CDR1 DFQATT, CDR2 SNEGSKA (reference sequence). V shed 2 bases, J shed 4 bases, and the junction held 5 bases outside the gene matches. The CDR3 length is 15 residues.

This clone was seen many times. From the germline J gene comes the end of the CDR3, since the read stops 3 residues before it. The chain employs TRBV19 and TRBJ1-3; 7 bases map to TRBD1. This CDR3 has 15 residues. V lost 6 bases to trimming and J lost 2 bases; unmatched junction nucleotides: 7. The V gene's germline CDR1 is LNHDA and CDR2 SQIVND (reference sequence). The CDR3 bases that were read are TGTGCCAGTAGCCCAATGACAGGGACTGGAAACACC. Amino acids: CASSPMTGTGNT. The CDR3 in its entirety is CASSPMTGTGNTIYF.

This clone has a count of ten or more. Sequencing ends 3 residues short of the CDR3 end; the germline J gene provides the rest. The chain recombines TRBV12-3 or TRBV12-4 with TRBJ1-2; 9 bases map to TRBD1. Unmatched junction bases numbered 5, after V lost 3 bases and J lost 6 bases. This CDR3 has 14 residues. The part of the CDR3 DNA that was read is TGTGCCAGCAGTTTCGGACAGGGGAGCCATGGC. This codes for CASSFGQGSHG. The CDR3 as a whole reads CASSFGQGSHGYTF.

This clone was counted many times. The sequenced fragment ends 3 residues before the CDR3 boundary, so the rest is inferred from the germline J gene. The rearrangement links TRBV20-1 to TRBJ2-2, with 10 bases lining up with TRBD1. CDR1 is DFQATT, CDR2 SNEGSKA, per germline (reference sequence). V lost 4 bases, J lost 5 bases, and 7 bases stayed unmatched. This CDR3 region has 15 residues. The CDR3 loop is CSATNPGQGTGELFF. CDR3 DNA (partial): TGCAGTGCTACAAATCCGGGACAGGGGACCGGGGAG.

This clone showed up many times. The CDR3 goes on 3 residues after the read ends, and that part is filled in from the germline J gene. The V gene is TRBV7-2, the J gene TRBJ2-3; 9 bases fit TRBD2. Germline CDR1 is SGHTA and CDR2 is FQGNSA. V shed 5 bases, J shed 4 bases, and the junction held 7 bases outside the gene matches. The CDR3 is made up of 15 amino acids. Here the CDR3 reads CASSQTLAGADTQYF. Partial CDR3 DNA: TGTGCCAGCAGCCAAACGTTAGCGGGGGCAGATACG.

This clone was observed many times. The read terminates 3 residues before the CDR3 end, so the remaining end is supplied by the germline J gene. V gene TRBV19 combines with J gene TRBJ2-1; TRBD2 matches 11 bases. This CDR3 has 14 residues. Trimming removed 8 bases from V and 6 bases from J; junction bases left unmatched: 6. CDR1 and CDR2 (germline): LNHDA, SQIVND (reference sequence). CDR3 DNA, as far as it was read: TGTGCCAGTGGCTTAGCGGGGGGGCCCAATGAG. Translated: CASGLAGGPNE. The CDR3, in full, reads CASGLAGGPNEQFF.

This clone was observed at least ten times. The read halts 3 residues ahead of the CDR3 end, with the missing end drawn from the germline J gene. The chain links TRBV20-1 to TRBJ1-3; D call uncertain. The V gene's germline CDR1 is DFQATT and CDR2 SNEGSKA (reference sequence). Trimming removed 2 bases from V and 0 bases from J, with 11 bases in between. The CDR3 spans 15 residues. This CDR3 is CSARSQAFSGNTIYF. Partial CDR3 DNA: TGCAGTGCTAGAAGCCAGGCTTTCTCTGGAAACACC.

In its sample, this clone was seen many times. The read terminates 3 residues ahead of where the CDR3 ends, so the germline J gene completes it. V and J are TRBV6-4 and TRBJ2-1, with 7 bases aligning to TRBD1. V shed 3 bases, J shed 3 bases, and the junction held 5 bases outside the gene matches. The CDR3 is 15 residues long. Germline-derived CDR1 and CDR2 are MRHNA and SNTAGT. Here the CDR3 reads CASSEQGNSYNEQFF. The CDR3 DNA, read in part, is TGTGCCAGCAGTGAACAGGGGAACAGCTACAATGAG.

This clone was counted many times. From the germline J gene comes the end of the CDR3, since the read stops 3 residues before it. V and J are TRBV5-1 and TRBJ2-2; D gene unclear. Trimming took 2 bases from V and 5 from J, leaving 10 bases between them. The CDR3 loop spans 14 amino acids. Germline CDR1 reads SGHRS; CDR2 reads YFSETQ. The part of the CDR3 DNA that was read is TGCGCCAGCAGCTTAAGTCTATCTACCGGGGAG. Translation: CASSLSLSTGE. The full CDR3 sequence reads CASSLSLSTGELFF.

This clone came up many times. The DNA read from the CDR3 is TGTGCCAGCAGTGAAGAGGGGGTTGGAAATTCACCC. This encodes CASSEEGVGNSP. The whole CDR3 reads CASSEEGVGNSPLHF. J is TRBJ1-6 and V is TRBV6-1, with a weak D call TRBD1 (6 bases). The read is 3 residues too short to cover the CDR3 end, so that end is filled in from the germline J gene. The ends were cut back, 1 base at V and 7 bases at J, with 11 bases in the middle. CDR1 is MNHNS and CDR2 is SASEGT in the germline V gene. The CDR3 runs 15 residues.

This clone was counted many times. The read falls 3 residues short of the CDR3 end, and the missing part is taken from the germline J gene. The V gene is TRBV29-1, the J gene TRBJ2-7, with 11 bases aligning to TRBD2. The CDR3 extends over 16 amino acids. V lost 4 bases, J lost 5 bases, and 13 bases stayed unmatched. Germline V lookup: CDR1 SQVTM, CDR2 ANQGSEA. The DNA read from the CDR3 is TGCAGCGTTGGGGGCCTTAGCGGGAGGGCCCTCAACGAG. This encodes CSVGGLSGRALNE. The complete CDR3 reads CSVGGLSGRALNEQYF.

This clone has ten or more counts. This CDR3 is CASSLRGGSGNTIYF. The covered CDR3 bases are TGTGCCAGCAGCCTTCGAGGGGGCTCTGGAAACACC. V usage is TRBV14 and J usage is TRBJ1-3, with a possible D match to TRBD1 (6 bases). The read gets to within 3 residues of the CDR3 end, and the germline J gene fills in the rest. Germline V gene sequence: CDR1 SGHDN, CDR2 FVKESK. The V and J ends lost 4 bases and 0 bases respectively, with 10 bases between them. The CDR3 covers 15 residues.